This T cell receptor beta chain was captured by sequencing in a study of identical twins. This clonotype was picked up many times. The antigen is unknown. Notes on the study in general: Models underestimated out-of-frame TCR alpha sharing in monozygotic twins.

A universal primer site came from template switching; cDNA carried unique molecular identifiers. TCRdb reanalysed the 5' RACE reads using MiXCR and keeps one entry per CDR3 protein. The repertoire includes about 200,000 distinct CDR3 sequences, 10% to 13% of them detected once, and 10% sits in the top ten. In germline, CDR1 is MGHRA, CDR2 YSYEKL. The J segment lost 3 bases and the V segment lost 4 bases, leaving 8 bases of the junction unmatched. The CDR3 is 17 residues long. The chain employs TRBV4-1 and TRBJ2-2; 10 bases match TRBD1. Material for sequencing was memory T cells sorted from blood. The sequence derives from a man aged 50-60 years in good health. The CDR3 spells CASSLLGQGDYTGELFF. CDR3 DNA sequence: TGCGCCAGCAGCCTCCTAGGACAGGGGGACTACACCGGGGAGCTGTTTTTT.